This T cell receptor beta chain originates from a study of cytomegalovirus exposure and HLA in healthy donors. Study-wide results and caveats: In presence/absence analyses, roughly uniform sequencing depth across donors was assumed.

CDR1 is MGHRA and CDR2 is YSYEKL in the germline V gene. V was clipped by 2 bases and J by 7 bases; unmatched bases: 7. This CDR3 region has 14 residues. As regards this clone: Its cognate antigen is unknown.

The PCR was carried out with 60 Vbeta primers and 13 Jbeta primers. Per the study methods: In a later analysis, 70 million to 80 million unique TCR beta chains included roughly 11 million shared by two or more donors. TCRdb's copy holds only in-frame clones and misses some; the assay was immunoSEQ multiplex PCR. V and J calls and clone size are as listed in that table; D and trimming were resolved from the DNA. The sample shows about 130,000 clones, and approximately 1.6% sits with its ten largest clones. This rearrangement joins TRBV4-1 to TRBJ1-2; 7 nucleotides agree with TRBD1. The sequencing sample was made of PBMCs. This clonotype was obtained from a man between 18 and 29 years old in good health and CMV-seronegative. The CDR3 protein is CASSQHKQGSGYTF. In DNA, the CDR3 is TGCGCCAGCAGCCAACACAAACAGGGGTCTGGCTACACCTTC.